The present T cell receptor (beta chain) was sequenced within a study of T cells in tumors and immune-related adverse events (TCRdb year 2021). Using the immunoSEQ assay, the TCR beta locus was amplified and sequenced, producing bulk TCR Vbeta CDR3 data. For the original study's pipeline: CDR3s were excluded if they were non-productive, were shorter than 7 amino acids, or did not start with C or end with F/W. Only specimens with at least 1000 reads were analysed, and clonotypes were defined at the amino acid level. Clonality was calculated as 1 minus Pielou's evenness. Library sizes were equalized by abundance-weighted random subsampling with replacement, repeated 100 times to report 95% confidence intervals. The Morisita overlap index was used to quantify repertoire overlap, and for each specimen the top 40 clones were checked for overlap with the irAE. Not all clones reach the TCRdb copy of this immuneACCESS table, which keeps in-frame sequences only. Checked studies attribute under half of the gap to unresolved V genes and leave the rest unexplained. D and trimming come from the DNA, and the V and J calls and clone size come from that table. For this sample there are roughly 10,000 clones; 85% to 95% appear just once. Clones ranked in the top ten supply more than 1.4% of the sample.

The treatment or condition label, as the study defines it: nivolumab (PD-1 blockade) given before sampling. The DNeasy Blood and Tissue Kit was used to extract DNA from formalin-fixed paraffin-embedded specimens. Note on this clone: The antigen this receptor binds is unknown. It has no much larger one-base neighbor in the sample; base qualities were not kept.

From its cysteine to its phenylalanine, the CDR3 spans 14 amino acids. The read is trimmed to its CDR3 DNA, 42 bases read in frame from base 1. Cut back by 6 bases and 1 base, the V and J ends lie 12 bases apart. The germline V gene (reference sequence) specifies MNHEY as CDR1 and SMNVEV as CDR2. The chain joins TRBV27 to TRBJ1-1; TRBD1 might be the D gene, on 5 matching bases. This TCR was recovered from a female donor with metastatic renal cell carcinoma. Sequencing was performed on lymph node tissue, taken from a patient treated with anti-PD-1 therapy. The DNA is TGTGCCAGCAGAAATCCGGGGCCGAACACTGAAGCTTTCTTT. Protein translation: CASRNPGPNTEAFF.